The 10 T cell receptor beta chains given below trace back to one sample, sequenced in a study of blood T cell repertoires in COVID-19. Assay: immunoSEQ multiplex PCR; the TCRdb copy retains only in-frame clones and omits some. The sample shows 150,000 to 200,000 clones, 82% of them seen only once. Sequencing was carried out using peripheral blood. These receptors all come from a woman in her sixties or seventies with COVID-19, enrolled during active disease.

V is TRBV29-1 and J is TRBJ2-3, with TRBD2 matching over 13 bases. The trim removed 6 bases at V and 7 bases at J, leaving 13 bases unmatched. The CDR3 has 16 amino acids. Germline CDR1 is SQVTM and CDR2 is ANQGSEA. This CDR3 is CSVARPGTSGTNTQYF. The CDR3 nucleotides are TGCAGCGTCGCTCGTCCCGGGACTAGCGGGACAAATACGCAGTATTTT.

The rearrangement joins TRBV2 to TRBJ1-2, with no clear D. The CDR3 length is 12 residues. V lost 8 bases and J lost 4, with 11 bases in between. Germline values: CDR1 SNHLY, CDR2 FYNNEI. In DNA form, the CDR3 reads TGTGCCAGCTCGGGGAGGCCCTATGGCTACACCTTC. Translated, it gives CASSGRPYGYTF. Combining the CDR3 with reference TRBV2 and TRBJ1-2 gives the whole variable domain EPEVTQTPSHQVTQMGQEVILRCVPISNHLYFYWYRQILGQKVEFLVSFYNNEISEKSEIFDDQFSVERPDGSNFTLKIRSTKLEDSAMYFCASSGRPYGYTFGSGTRLTVV.

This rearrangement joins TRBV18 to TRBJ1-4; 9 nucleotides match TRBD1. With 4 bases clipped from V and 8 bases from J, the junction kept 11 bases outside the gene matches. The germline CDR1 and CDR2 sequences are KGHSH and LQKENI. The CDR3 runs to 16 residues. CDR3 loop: CASSQIGTGLDEKLFF. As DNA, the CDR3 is TGTGCCAGCTCACAGATAGGGACAGGGCTCGACGAAAAACTGTTTTTT. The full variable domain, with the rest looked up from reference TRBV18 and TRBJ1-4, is NAGVMQNPRHLVRRRGQEARLRCSPMKGHSHVYWYRQLPEEGLKFMVYLQKENIIDESGMPKERFSAEFPKEGPSILRIQQVVRGDSAAYFCASSQIGTGLDEKLFFGSGTQLSVL.

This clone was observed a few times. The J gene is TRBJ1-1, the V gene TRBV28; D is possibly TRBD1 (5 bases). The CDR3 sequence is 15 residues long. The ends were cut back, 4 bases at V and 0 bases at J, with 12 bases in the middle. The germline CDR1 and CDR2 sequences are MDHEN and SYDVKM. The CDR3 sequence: CASSSTWGVNTEAFF. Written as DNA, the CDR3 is TGTGCCAGCAGTTCCACTTGGGGGGTGAACACTGAAGCTTTCTTT.

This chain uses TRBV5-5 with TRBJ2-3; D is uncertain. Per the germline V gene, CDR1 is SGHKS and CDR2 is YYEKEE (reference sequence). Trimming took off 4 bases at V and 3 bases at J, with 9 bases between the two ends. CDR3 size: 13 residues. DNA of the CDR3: TGTGCCAGCAGCACCCGAGTGACAGATACGCAGTATTTT. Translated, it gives CASSTRVTDTQYF.

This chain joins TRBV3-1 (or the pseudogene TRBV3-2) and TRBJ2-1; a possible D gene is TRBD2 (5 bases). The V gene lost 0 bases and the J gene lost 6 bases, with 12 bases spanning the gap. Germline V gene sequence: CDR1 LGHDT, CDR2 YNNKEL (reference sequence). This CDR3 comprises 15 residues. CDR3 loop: CASSQDIRGSNEQFF. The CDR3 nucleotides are TGTGCCAGCAGCCAAGACATCCGGGGATCCAATGAGCAGTTCTTC.

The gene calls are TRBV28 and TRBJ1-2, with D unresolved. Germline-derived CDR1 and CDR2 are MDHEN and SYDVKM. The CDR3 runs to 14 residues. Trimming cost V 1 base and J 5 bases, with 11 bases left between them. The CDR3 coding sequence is TGTGCCAGCAGTTTATTATCCGGGTGGTATGGCTACACCTTC. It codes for CASSLLSGWYGYTF.

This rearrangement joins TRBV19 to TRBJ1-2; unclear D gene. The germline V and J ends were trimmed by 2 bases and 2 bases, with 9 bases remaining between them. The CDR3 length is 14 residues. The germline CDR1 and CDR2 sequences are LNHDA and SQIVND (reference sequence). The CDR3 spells CASSISTTNYGYTF. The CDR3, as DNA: TGTGCCAGTAGTATATCCACAACCAACTATGGCTACACCTTC.

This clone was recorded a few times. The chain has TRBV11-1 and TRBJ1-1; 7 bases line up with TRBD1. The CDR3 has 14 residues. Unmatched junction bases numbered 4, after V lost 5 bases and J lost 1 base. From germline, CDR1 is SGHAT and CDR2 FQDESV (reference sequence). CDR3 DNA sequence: TGTGCCAGCAGCCCCGACAGGGCGAACACTGAAGCTTTCTTT. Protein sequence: CASSPDRANTEAFF.

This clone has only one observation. CDR3 protein: CARSFSGADSPLHF. In DNA form, the CDR3 reads TGTGCCAGAAGCTTCTCAGGGGCAGATTCACCCCTCCACTTT. The J gene is TRBJ1-6, the V gene TRBV5-3, with D perhaps TRBD1 (6 bases). TRBV5-3 is annotated as an ORF whose role is uncertain. The CDR3 loop spans 14 amino acids. Trimming pared 2 bases from V and 8 bases from J, leaving 11 bases between.